The clone carrying this TCR beta chain was counted only a few times. No antigen is known for it. These data come from a study of a mutant IDH1 vaccine in newly diagnosed glioma. Whole-study context: Patients got their first vaccination 4-6 weeks after radiotherapy alone, or with temozolomide cycles. Those enrolled had earlier been treated with radiotherapy, temozolomide, or both, mostly both. Study observations and caveats: Evidence of vaccine-induced immune responses was documented in approximately 93% of patients. Pseudoprogression seemed unlinked to shifts in top peripheral T cell clonotypes.

Documented time point: week 35, safety follow-up. In every dose of vaccine, 300 ug of mutant IDH1 20-mer peptide was given alongside topical imiquimod. Sequencing used immunoSEQ multiplex PCR; TCRdb keeps in-frame clones, though not all of them. Of approximately 47,000 clones listed, more than 70% are singletons. Germline V lookup: CDR1 LGHNA, CDR2 YSLEER. The CDR3 is made up of 17 amino acids. V lost 1 base, J lost 5 bases, and 11 bases stayed unmatched. V is TRBV4-3 and J is TRBJ2-3; 8 nucleotides agree with TRBD2. The source was PBMCs, collected from a glioma patient whose treatment included an IDH1 peptide vaccine. The TCR originated in a middle-aged woman with glioma. The CDR3 loop reads CASSQGGLAGGIDTQYF. Here the CDR3 DNA reads TGCGCCAGCAGCCAAGGGGGACTGGCGGGGGGTATAGATACGCAGTATTTT.